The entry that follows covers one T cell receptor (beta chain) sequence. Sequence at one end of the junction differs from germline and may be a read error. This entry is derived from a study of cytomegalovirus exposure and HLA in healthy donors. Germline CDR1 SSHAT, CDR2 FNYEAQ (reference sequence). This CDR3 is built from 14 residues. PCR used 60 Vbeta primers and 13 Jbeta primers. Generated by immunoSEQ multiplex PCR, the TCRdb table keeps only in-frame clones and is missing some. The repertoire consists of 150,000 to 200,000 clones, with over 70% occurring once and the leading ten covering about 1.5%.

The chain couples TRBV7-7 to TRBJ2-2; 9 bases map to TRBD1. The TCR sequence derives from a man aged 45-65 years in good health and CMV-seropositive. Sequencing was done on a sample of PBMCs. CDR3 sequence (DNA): TGTGCTAGCAGCCGGACAGGGGACACCGGGGAGCTGTTTTTT. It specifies CASSRTGDTGELFF.